This T cell receptor (beta chain) is drawn from a study of graft-versus-host responses after intestinal transplantation. Looking at the study overall: Anti-thymocyte globulin induction preceded two to four years of tacrolimus and steroid maintenance in all recipients. Findings and caveats of the study: Recipient-marrow GvH clones were detected, some having first appeared in ileum or blood. Where graft-donor T cell macrochimerism was present, patients had high graft-versus-host to host-versus-graft clonal ratios in allografts.

Concerning this clone: Its antigen is unidentified.

The V end lost 3 bases, the J end lost 2 bases, and 26 bases lay between the germline ends. This CDR3 has 20 amino acids. CDR1 and CDR2 (germline): SNHLY, FYNNEI. Produced via immunoSEQ multiplex PCR; TCRdb's table is partial and in-frame only. Here the sample spans about 43,000 clones, approximately 95% being singletons. The rearrangement uses TRBV2 and TRBJ1-5; TRBD1 is a possible D gene (5 bases). This receptor was identified in a human patient who received an intestinal transplant, so some T cells may come from the graft donor. The sequences come from PBMCs, collected roughly 51 weeks after intestinal transplant. The DNA of the CDR3 is TGTGCCAGCAGTGATGACCGGCGGCGGGGGACGGGTCGGGGCAATCAGCCCCAGCATTTT. Encoded protein: CASSDDRRRGTGRGNQPQHF.